This entry features one TCR beta chain sequence. Its specificity is unknown. The CDR3 is 16 amino acids. V lost 0 bases, J lost 6 bases, and 9 bases stayed unmatched. Germline V lookup: CDR1 SGHRS, CDR2 YFSETQ. The sample is drawn from a study of T-cell reconstitution after alpha-beta-depleted transplantation in children. Study-level findings and limits: At one year after transplant, newly produced T cells mostly accounted for T-cell counts and diversity. Surviving recipient T cells and thymic progenitors produced the high day-60 TCRbeta diversity seen in some patients. The origin of alpha-beta T cells about two months after transplant was reportedly several hundred expanded graft clones.

TCRbeta library construction was performed incorporating unique molecular identifiers. TCRdb independently ran MiXCR on the PCR reads; one entry per CDR3 protein. The sample lists around 440,000 distinct CDR3 sequences; 15% to 20% were seen once. The chain couples TRBV5-1 to TRBJ2-5; the match to TRBD1 covers 9 bases. The sample consisted of PBMCs, mostly from graft donor cells, taken 360 days after TCRalphabeta/CD19-depleted stem cell transplant. The receptor was isolated from a boy younger than two who had a stem cell transplant for Wiskott-Aldrich syndrome, so the T cells may come from the graft donor. The CDR3 DNA follows: TGCGCCAGCAGCTTGGAAGGGACAGGGCGGAGGCAGACCCAGTACTTC. Translation gives CASSLEGTGRRQTQYF.